This T cell receptor beta chain originates from a study of molecular identifiers for immune sequencing clone quantification. Background on the study: Four of five splits of RNA from about 20,000 or 100,000 naive CD8 cells were sequenced in replicates.

TCRdb reprocessed the PCR reads via MiXCR and lists one record per CDR3 protein. The table lists about 510,000 distinct CDR3 sequences, about a fifth of them singletons. This clonotype occurred many times. This CDR3 spans 17 amino acids. The germline gives CDR1 MNHEY, CDR2 SMNVEV (reference sequence). V shed 2 bases, J shed 0 bases, and the junction held 6 bases outside the gene matches. Naive CD8 T cells were FACS-sorted by CD8+CD4-CCR7+CD45RA+ markers. The specimen sequenced was naive CD8+ T cells from blood, with Jurkat cell RNA spiked in. The subset is: FACS-sorted CD8+CD4-CCR7+CD45RA+ naive T cells. The sequence was obtained from a human donor in good health. Some libraries in this study had Jurkat cell RNA spiked in. This chain links TRBV27 with TRBJ2-2, with 7 bases fitting TRBD2. In DNA, the CDR3 is TGTGCCAGCAGTTTAAATACCCTAGCGGCGAACACCGGGGAGCTGTTTTTT. Translating gives CASSLNTLAANTGELFF.